This TCR beta chain is drawn from a study of shared clonotypes between healthy human individuals. Study as a whole: Donors consisted of a couple of women and three men between 18 and 49.

This clone was recorded once. Measured with immunoSEQ multiplex PCR; TCRdb has only the in-frame clones, and not every one. The data hold 1.5 million to 2.5 million clones, with about 95% observed a single time. Naive CD8 populations comprised CD45RO-negative cells positively selected for CCR7, excluding terminally differentiated effector memory CD45RA+ cells. This CDR3 has 15 amino acids. Germline lookup yields CDR1 MGHRA and CDR2 YSYEKL. Between the trimmed V and J ends, which lost 1 base and 0 bases, there was a span of 9 bases. This chain uses TRBV4-1 with TRBJ1-1; D is ambiguous. The TCR comes from a man aged 18 to 29 in good health. The specimen was naive CD8+ T cells sorted from blood. The CDR3 spells CASSQGQNMNTEAFF. CDR3 nucleotides: TGCGCCAGCAGCCAAGGGCAGAATATGAACACTGAAGCTTTCTTT.